This T cell receptor (beta chain) was captured in a study of blood T cell repertoires in COVID-19. Those who participated ranged in age from roughly 18 to 89 years and resided in 20 to 30 US areas. Cohorts were assigned according to the clinical history that participants reported. Recovered status applied to Cohort 3 donors who had two consecutive negative PCRs. It also applied to those with clearance or with symptom resolution. In the original analysis: Estimation of nucleated cell counts relied on the amplification of reference gene primers. Using immunoSEQ multiplex PCR, the repertoire was profiled, and TCRdb retains in-frame clones only, with some absent. That table furnishes V, J and clone size, whereas the DNA furnished D and trimming. Altogether fewer than 250,000 clones are present, roughly nine tenths being singletons, with the ten largest covering roughly 8.8%. This CDR3 contains 14 residues. CDR1 is MNHEY, CDR2 SMNVEV, per germline (reference sequence). V was clipped by 6 bases and J by 2 bases, with 12 bases between them.

The receptor was derived from a young woman who had recovered from COVID-19. V and J are TRBV27 and TRBJ2-3; possible D gene TRBD2, 6 bases. Sequencing used PBMCs or T cells enriched from blood (not recorded which). CDR3 in DNA: TGTGCCAGCAGCCTAGCGCGACCCACAGATACGCAGTATTTT. It yields the protein CASSLARPTDTQYF.